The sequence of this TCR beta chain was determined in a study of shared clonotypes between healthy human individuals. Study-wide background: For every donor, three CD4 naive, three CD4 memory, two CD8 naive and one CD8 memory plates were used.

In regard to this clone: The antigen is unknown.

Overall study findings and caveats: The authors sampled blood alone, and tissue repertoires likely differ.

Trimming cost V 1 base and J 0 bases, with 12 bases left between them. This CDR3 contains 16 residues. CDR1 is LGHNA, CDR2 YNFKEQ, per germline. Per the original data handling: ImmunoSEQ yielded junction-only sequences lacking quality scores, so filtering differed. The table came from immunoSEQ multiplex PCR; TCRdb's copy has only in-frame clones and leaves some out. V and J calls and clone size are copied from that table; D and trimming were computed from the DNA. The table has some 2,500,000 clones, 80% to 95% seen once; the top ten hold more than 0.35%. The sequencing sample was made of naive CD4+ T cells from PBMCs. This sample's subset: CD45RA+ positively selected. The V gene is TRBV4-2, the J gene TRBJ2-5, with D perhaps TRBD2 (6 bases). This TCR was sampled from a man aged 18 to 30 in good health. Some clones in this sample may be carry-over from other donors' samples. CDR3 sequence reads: CASSQGPAGHQETQYF. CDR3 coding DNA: TGTGCCAGCAGCCAAGGGCCAGCGGGCCACCAAGAGACCCAGTACTTC.